These T cell receptor beta chains were read from a single sample in a study of regulatory T cells in long-lasting Graves disease. TCRdb analysed the multiplex PCR reads with MiXCR anew, one entry per CDR3 protein. The sample lists around 250,000 distinct CDR3 sequences; 20% were seen once. This specimen was peripheral blood mononuclear cells (PBMCs), taken at new diagnosis, from a patient treated with antithyroid drugs. Receptor source: a female donor with Graves disease. The CDR3 runs from the conserved cysteine through the conserved F or W. A D gene is named only where the DNA matches it firmly. The size of a clone is reported for some rows only, either as once, few or many, or as a class for expanded clones.

15,.,TRBJ1-3,TRBV5-1,many,TGTGCCAGCAGCTTGTGGGGAGCGACGGGAAACACCATATATTTT,CASSLWGATGNTIYF
12,.,TRBJ2-7,TRBV6-1,many,TGTGCCAGCAGCCCCGGGGGGCTAGAGCAGTACTTC,CASSPGGLEQYF
14,TRBD2,TRBJ2-7,TRBV6-2/TRBV6-3,many,TGTGCCAGCAGTCCGCAACTAGCGTCTTACGAGCAGTACTTC,CASSPQLASYEQYF
16,TRBD2,TRBJ2-3,TRBV9,.,TGTGCCAGCAGCGTAGGTCTAGCGGGTGTCACAGATACGCAGTATTTT,CASSVGLAGVTDTQYF
15,TRBD2,TRBJ2-7,TRBV5-4,many,TGTGCCAGCAGCTTGGAGGTTAGCGGGGACTACGAGCAGTACTTC,CASSLEVSGDYEQYF
13,.,TRBJ2-5,TRBV19,few,TGTGCCAGTAGGAGCCTCGGCCAAGAGACCCAGTACTTC,CASRSLGQETQYF
14,.,TRBJ1-5,TRBV5-5,many,TGCGCCAGCAGCTTGGCCGGTGGGTTCGCGCCCCAGCATTTT,CASSLAGGFAPQHF
14,.,TRBJ2-7,TRBV20-1,many,TGCAGTGCTAAATCCCTGAAGGGGAACTACGAGCAGTACTTC,CSAKSLKGNYEQYF
14,.,TRBJ1-5,TRBV20-1,many,TGCAGTGCTAGAGATGTGGGGAGCAATCAGCCCCAGCATTTT,CSARDVGSNQPQHF
17,TRBD1,TRBJ1-1,TRBV6-1,many,TGTGCCAGCAGTGAACCAACTCGACCGGGACAGGGATATGAAGCTTTCTTT,CASSEPTRPGQGYEAFF
14,TRBD2,TRBJ2-3,TRBV7-6,many,TGTGCCAGCAGCCCGAGCGGGAGTTTACATACGCAGTATTTT,CASSPSGSLHTQYF
15,.,TRBJ1-3,TRBV7-2,few,TGTGCCAGCAGCGTGGACAGAGCCTCTGGAAACACCATATATTTT,CASSVDRASGNTIYF
13,TRBD1,TRBJ2-7,TRBV29-1,many,TGCAGCGTTGAGAGGACAGGCCACTACGAGCAGTACTTC,CSVERTGHYEQYF
14,.,TRBJ1-2,TRBV11-2,many,TGTGCCAGCACCCCCGGGGCCCAGGACTATGGCTACACCTTC,CASTPGAQDYGYTF
13,.,TRBJ1-1,TRBV5-1,many,TGCGCCAGCAGCCGGGTCTTAGGGACTGAAGCTTTCTTT,CASSRVLGTEAFF
18,.,TRBJ2-3,TRBV12-3/TRBV12-4,many,TGTGCCAGCAGTTCAAAACCCCATCTAGCGTCAGGCACAGATACGCAGTATTTT,CASSSKPHLASGTDTQYF
14,TRBD1,TRBJ2-5,TRBV6-1,many,TGTGCCAGCACCCGACAGGGGGAGAGGGAGACCCAGTACTTC,CASTRQGERETQYF